What follows are 13 T cell receptor beta chains derived from one specimen sequenced in a study of blood T cell repertoires in COVID-19. Libraries were prepared by immunoSEQ multiplex PCR; TCRdb keeps only in-frame clonotypes and omits some of them. The top ten clones hold 7% to 9.5% of a sample with over 130,000 clones, 84% of them seen once. What was sequenced was peripheral blood. The receptors were sampled from a man aged 30-40 years with COVID-19, enrolled during active disease.

The V gene is TRBV28, the J gene TRBJ2-1; perhaps TRBD2 as D (6 bases). This CDR3 is 15 amino acids long. V dropped 3 bases and J dropped 0 bases, with 9 bases sitting between them. Germline values: CDR1 MDHEN, CDR2 SYDVKM. CDR3 DNA: TGTGCCAGCAGTTTTGGACTAAGCTCCTACAATGAGCAGTTCTTC. Translated: CASSFGLSSYNEQFF.

The V call is TRBV21-1, the J call TRBJ2-3; the DNA was not compared with TRBD2, the D call given in the table. TRBV21-1 is a documented pseudogene. The CDR3 loop spans 17 amino acids. The CDR3 DNA is TGTGCCAGCAGCTCGCAGACAGCGGGAGGGCCCACAGATACGCAGTATTTT. Protein: CASSSQTAGGPTDTQYF.

This chain uses TRBV6-5 with TRBJ1-4; 9 bases are shared with TRBD1. The CDR3 contains 14 residues. Trimming removed 6 bases from V and 3 bases from J; junction bases left unmatched: 2. CDR1 is MNHEY, CDR2 SVGAGI, per germline. For the CDR3, the DNA is TGTGCCAGCAGGACAGGGGGATCTAATGAAAAACTGTTTTTT. Residues: CASRTGGSNEKLFF.

The chain is built from TRBV6-5 and TRBJ1-2, with D perhaps TRBD1 (6 bases). Germline V gene data show CDR1 as MNHEY and CDR2 as SVGAGI. The CDR3 has 13 residues. Between the trimmed V and J ends, which lost 4 bases and 4 bases, there was a span of 10 bases. The CDR3 spells CASSLPQGYGYTF. In DNA, the CDR3 is TGTGCCAGCAGTTTACCACAGGGCTATGGCTACACCTTC.

V gene TRBV7-3 combines with J gene TRBJ2-2; the match to TRBD2 covers 13 bases. Germline V gene data show CDR1 as SGHTA and CDR2 as FQGTGA. This CDR3 comprises 16 residues. The trim removed 6 bases at V and 3 bases at J, leaving 4 bases unmatched. In nucleotides, the CDR3 is TGTGCCAGCAGTCCAGGACTAGCGGGGGACACCGGGGAGCTGTTTTTT. Protein: CASSPGLAGDTGELFF.

The chain employs TRBV28 and TRBJ2-7; 7 bases match TRBD2. There are 13 residues in the CDR3. The V gene's germline CDR1 is MDHEN and CDR2 SYDVKM. With 4 bases clipped from V and 4 bases from J, the junction kept 4 bases outside the gene matches. The DNA for the CDR3 is TGTGCCAGCAGTTGGGGGACTATTTACGAGCAGTACTTC. This encodes CASSWGTIYEQYF. Complete variable domain (other parts from reference TRBV28 and TRBJ2-7): DVKVTQSSRYLVKRTGEKVFLECVQDMDHENMFWYRQDPGLGLRLIYFSYDVKMKEKGDIPEGYSVSREKKERFSLILESASTNQTSMYLCASSWGTIYEQYFGPGTRLTVT.

The chain couples TRBV28 to TRBJ1-1; perhaps TRBD1 as D (5 bases). Trimming left V 7 bases short and J 1 base short, with 19 bases between. This CDR3 has 16 residues. The germline V gene has CDR1 MDHEN and CDR2 SYDVKM. The CDR3 protein is CASKDYAGQGNTEAFF. The CDR3 nucleotides read TGTGCCAGCAAAGACTACGCGGGGCAGGGGAACACTGAAGCTTTCTTT.

The CDR3 DNA reads as TGCAGCGTTGAAGTGGCAGGGTTTGAAGCTTTCTTT. Its protein is CSVEVAGFEAFF. This chain joins TRBV29-1 and TRBJ1-1; D is perhaps TRBD1 (5 bases). The CDR3 runs 12 residues. CDR1 SQVTM and CDR2 ANQGSEA come from the germline V gene. V gave up 1 base and J gave up 7 bases, with 10 bases separating them.

This chain uses TRBV7-9 with TRBJ1-1; D remains ambiguous. The V end lost 10 bases, the J end lost 1 base, and 16 bases lay between the germline ends. The V gene's germline CDR1 is SEHNR and CDR2 FQNEAQ (reference sequence). The length of the CDR3 is 14 residues. CDR3 loop: CANDFPTTNTEAFF. The DNA of the CDR3 is TGTGCCAATGACTTCCCGACGACGAACACTGAAGCTTTCTTT.

V is TRBV5-4 and J is TRBJ1-2, with TRBD1 matching over 7 bases. This CDR3 is 15 amino acids long. Germline V gene lookup returns CDR1 SGHNT and CDR2 YYREEE (reference sequence). Trimming took 5 bases from V and 8 from J; bases not matched to a gene: 15. DNA of the CDR3: TGTGCCAGCAGTTCTGCCGACAGGGCTCTTTCCGGCTACACCTTC. Its protein product is CASSSADRALSGYTF. The full variable domain, rest sourced from reference TRBV5-4 and TRBJ1-2, is ETGVTQSPTHLIKTRGQQVTLRCSSQSGHNTVSWYQQALGQGPQFIFQYYREEENGRGNFPPRFSGLQFPNYSSELNVNALELDDSALYLCASSSADRALSGYTFGSGTRLTVV.

The gene calls are TRBV6-5 and TRBJ1-6; D not resolved. Germline V gene lookup returns CDR1 MNHEY and CDR2 SVGAGI. V dropped 7 bases and J dropped 10 bases, with 14 bases sitting between them. The CDR3 has 13 amino acids. The CDR3 DNA reads as TGTGCCAGCACCCGGTCCCCGGTGTCACCCCTCCACTTT. This encodes CASTRSPVSPLHF.

This clone showed up just once. The CDR3 nucleotides read TGTGCCAGCAGTGAAGCCCCGTACGGCGGGAACACCGGGGAGCTGTTTTTT. Amino acids: CASSEAPYGGNTGELFF. This rearrangement joins TRBV6-1 to TRBJ2-2; no clear D gene. V was pared by 0 bases and J by 1 base, with 12 bases between. The CDR3 consists of 17 residues. Germline loops: CDR1 MNHNS, CDR2 SASEGT.

The chain couples TRBV6-6 to TRBJ2-1; 9 bases are shared with TRBD2. Germline-derived CDR1 and CDR2 are MNHNY and SVGAGI (reference sequence). This CDR3 region has 15 residues. J lost 6 bases, V lost 5 bases, and 8 bases had no gene match. CDR3: CASSPLAGNFNEQFF. The CDR3 DNA follows: TGTGCCAGCAGTCCTCTAGCGGGAAACTTCAATGAGCAGTTCTTC.